Reported below is one T cell receptor (beta chain). No antigen is known for it. The data were obtained in a study of blood T cells in healthy people across ages. Study-wide points: From one million sequenced T cells, diversity estimates were lower bounds. Any conclusive comparison of naive versus antigen-experienced cells was prevented by using unsorted PBMCs. Age showed a roughly linear inverse relationship with TCR beta diversity per million T cells.

Combining a sample-barcoded 5' primer with a J-beta primer mix, a second PCR ran for about 7 to 11 cycles. TCRdb re-analysed the 5' RACE reads in MiXCR, keeping a single row per CDR3 protein. The table shows about 600,000 distinct CDR3 sequences, with roughly 48% occurring only once. V was trimmed by 6 bases and J by 2 bases, leaving 15 bases between them. The CDR3 runs to 15 residues. CDR1 is SNHLY and CDR2 is FYNNEI in the germline V gene. Those donating, healthy Caucasian individuals from Russia, were aged roughly 6 to 100. Sequencing used blood. The source is an elderly man in good health. The chain joins TRBV2 to TRBJ2-3, with D perhaps matching TRBD1 (5 bases). CDR3 sequence (DNA): TGTGCCAGCAGAGAAAGACAGTCCCCCACAGATACGCAGTATTTT. This encodes CASRERQSPTDTQYF.